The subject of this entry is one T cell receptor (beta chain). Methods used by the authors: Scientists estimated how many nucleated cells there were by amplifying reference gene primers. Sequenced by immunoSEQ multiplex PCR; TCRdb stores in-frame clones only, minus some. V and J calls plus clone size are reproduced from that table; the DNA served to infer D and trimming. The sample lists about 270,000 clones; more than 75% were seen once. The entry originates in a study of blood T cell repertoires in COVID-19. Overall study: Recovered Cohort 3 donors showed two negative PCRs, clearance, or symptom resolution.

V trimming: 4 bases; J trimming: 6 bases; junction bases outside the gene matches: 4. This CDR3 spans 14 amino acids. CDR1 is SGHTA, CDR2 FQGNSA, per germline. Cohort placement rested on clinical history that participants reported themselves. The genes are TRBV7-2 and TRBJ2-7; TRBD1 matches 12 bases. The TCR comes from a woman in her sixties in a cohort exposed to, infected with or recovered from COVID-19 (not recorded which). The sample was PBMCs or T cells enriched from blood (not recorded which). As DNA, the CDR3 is TGTGCCAGCAGCTGGGACAGGGGGCGTAGCGAGCAGTACTTC. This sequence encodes CASSWDRGRSEQYF.